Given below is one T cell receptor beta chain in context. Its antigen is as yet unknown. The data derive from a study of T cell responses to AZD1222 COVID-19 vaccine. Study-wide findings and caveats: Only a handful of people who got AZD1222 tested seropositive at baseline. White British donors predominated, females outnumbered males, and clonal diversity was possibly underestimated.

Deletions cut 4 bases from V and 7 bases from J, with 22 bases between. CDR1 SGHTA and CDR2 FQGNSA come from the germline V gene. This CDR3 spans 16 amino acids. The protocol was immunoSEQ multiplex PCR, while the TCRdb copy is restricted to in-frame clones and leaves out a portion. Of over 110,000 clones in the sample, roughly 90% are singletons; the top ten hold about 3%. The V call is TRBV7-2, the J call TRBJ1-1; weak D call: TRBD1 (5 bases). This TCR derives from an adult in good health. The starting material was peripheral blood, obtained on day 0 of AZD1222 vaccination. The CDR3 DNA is TGTGCCAGCAGCTCGAGCTTCTGGGACGGGGGAGATGAAGCTTTCTTT. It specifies CASSSSFWDGGDEAFF.